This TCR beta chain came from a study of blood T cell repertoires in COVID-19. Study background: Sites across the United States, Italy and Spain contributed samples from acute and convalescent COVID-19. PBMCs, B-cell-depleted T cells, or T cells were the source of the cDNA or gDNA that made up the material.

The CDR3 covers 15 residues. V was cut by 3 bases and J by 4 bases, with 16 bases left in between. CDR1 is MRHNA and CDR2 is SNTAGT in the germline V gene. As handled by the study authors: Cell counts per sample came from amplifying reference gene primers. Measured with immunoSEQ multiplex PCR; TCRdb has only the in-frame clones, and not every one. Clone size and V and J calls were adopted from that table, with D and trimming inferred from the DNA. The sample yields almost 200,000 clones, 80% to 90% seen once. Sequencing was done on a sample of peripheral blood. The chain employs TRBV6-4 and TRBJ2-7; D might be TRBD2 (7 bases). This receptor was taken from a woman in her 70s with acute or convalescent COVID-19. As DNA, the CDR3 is TGTGCCAGCAGTGAGGCCCCGGGGGGCCGGTACGAGCAGTACTTC. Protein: CASSEAPGGRYEQYF.